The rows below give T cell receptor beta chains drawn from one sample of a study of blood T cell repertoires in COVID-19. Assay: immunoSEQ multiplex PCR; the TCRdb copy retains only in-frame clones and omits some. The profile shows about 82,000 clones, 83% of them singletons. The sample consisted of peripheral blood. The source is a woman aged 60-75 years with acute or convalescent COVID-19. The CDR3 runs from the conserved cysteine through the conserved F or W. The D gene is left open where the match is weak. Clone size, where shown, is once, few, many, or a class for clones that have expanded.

DNA: TGTGCCAGTAGGGGATCAGGGACAACTAATGAAAAACTGTTTTTT; CDR3: CASRGSGTTNEKLFF; V: TRBV19; D: -; J: TRBJ1-4; size: -
DNA: TGTGCCAGCAGCTTTCCGGGACTTCTCGGCGGGGAGCTGTTTTTT; CDR3: CASSFPGLLGGELFF; V: TRBV5-4; D: -; J: TRBJ2-2; size: -
DNA: TGCGCCAGCAGCTTAGGGGAGGGAGTCACTGAAGCTTTCTTT; CDR3: CASSLGEGVTEAFF; V: TRBV5-1; D: -; J: TRBJ1-1; size: -
DNA: TGTGCCAGCAGCTTGGCAGTGGGGCAGGATGGCTACACCTTC; CDR3: CASSLAVGQDGYTF; V: TRBV5-4; D: -; J: TRBJ1-2; size: -
DNA: TGTGCCAGCAGACACGCCGGGACAGGGTCAGTGAGTTGGAACACTGAAGCTTTCTTT; CDR3: CASRHAGTGSVSWNTEAFF; V: TRBV7-8; D: TRBD1; J: TRBJ1-1; size: -
DNA: TGTGCCAGCAGCGTAGACCAGGGCTCCTATGGCTACACCTTC; CDR3: CASSVDQGSYGYTF; V: TRBV9; D: -; J: TRBJ1-2; size: -
DNA: TGTGCCAGCAGTGAAGCAAGGCGGTATCCTTCCTACGAGCAGTACTTC; CDR3: CASSEARRYPSYEQYF; V: TRBV6-1; D: -; J: TRBJ2-7; size: -
DNA: TGTGCCAGCAGCTTGTTCCGGGGGGCGCAAGGTCAGCCCCAGCATTTT; CDR3: CASSLFRGAQGQPQHF; V: TRBV5-6; D: -; J: TRBJ1-5; size: -
DNA: TGTGCCAGCAGTCTGCCGGGACACCCTAACTATGGCTACACCTTC; CDR3: CASSLPGHPNYGYTF; V: TRBV5-5; D: -; J: TRBJ1-2; size: -
DNA: TGTGCCAGCAGTGTAAAGCCGGGTATGGCCTCGCGCACAGATACGCAGTATTTT; CDR3: CASSVKPGMASRTDTQYF; V: TRBV27; D: -; J: TRBJ2-3; size: -
DNA: TGTGCCAGTATCGAAAGGGACACTGCGGCTTATGGCTACACCTTC; CDR3: CASIERDTAAYGYTF; V: TRBV19; D: -; J: TRBJ1-2; size: -
DNA: TGTGCCAGTAGTAGGGGACAGGGGGCGTCGGACGGGGAGCTGTTTTTT; CDR3: CASSRGQGASDGELFF; V: TRBV19; D: TRBD1; J: TRBJ2-2; size: -
DNA: TGTGCCAGCAGCTCCTTAGGAGGACTAGCGGGAGGGGAGCAGTACTTC; CDR3: CASSSLGGLAGGEQYF; V: TRBV13; D: TRBD2; J: TRBJ2-7; size: -
DNA: TGTGCCTGGGCGGGACAATTGAGATCACCCCTCCACTTT; CDR3: CAWAGQLRSPLHF; V: TRBV30; D: -; J: TRBJ1-6; size: -
DNA: TGTGCCAGCAATGGCCTCTCTGGAAACACCATATATTTT; CDR3: CASNGLSGNTIYF; V: TRBV12-3/TRBV12-4; D: -; J: TRBJ1-3; size: -
DNA: TGTGCCTGGAGTGTAGGAGGGGGGGGGCCCTCGAATTCACCCCTCCACTTT; CDR3: CAWSVGGGGPSNSPLHF; V: TRBV30; D: -; J: TRBJ1-6; size: few
DNA: TGTGCCAGCAGCCTAAGGGGAATTAATGAAAAACTGTTTTTT; CDR3: CASSLRGINEKLFF; V: TRBV28; D: -; J: TRBJ1-4; size: -
DNA: TGTGCCACCAGCAGAGATAGACAGGGAACCCAGCATTTT; CDR3: CATSRDRQGTQHF; V: TRBV15; D: TRBD1; J: TRBJ1-5; size: -
DNA: TGTGCAAGTCGCAGCCCGGATAGCGGGACGCTATATGGCTCCTACGAGCAGTACTTC; CDR3: CASRSPDSGTLYGSYEQYF; V: TRBV12-2; D: -; J: TRBJ2-7; size: -
DNA: TGCGCCAGCAGCCACAGACAGGGTTTCCACGAGCAGTACTTC; CDR3: CASSHRQGFHEQYF; V: TRBV5-1; D: TRBD1; J: TRBJ2-7; size: -
DNA: TGTGCCAGCAGCAGTAATACAGCCTACGAGCAGTACTTC; CDR3: CASSSNTAYEQYF; V: TRBV7-6; D: -; J: TRBJ2-7; size: -
DNA: TGTGCCAGTAGCGGACTAGACCCGAGCTCCTACAATGAGCAGTTCTTC; CDR3: CASSGLDPSSYNEQFF; V: TRBV19; D: TRBD2; J: TRBJ2-1; size: -
DNA: TGTGCCTGGAGTGTAAAGGGGGCCGATACGCAGTATTTT; CDR3: CAWSVKGADTQYF; V: TRBV30; D: TRBD1; J: TRBJ2-3; size: -
DNA: TGTGCCAGCAGTGACCCGAGGGGGCCCGACACTGAAGCTTTCTTT; CDR3: CASSDPRGPDTEAFF; V: TRBV25-1; D: TRBD1; J: TRBJ1-1; size: -
DNA: TGCGCCAGCAGCCATTCAGGCTCTGGAAACACCATATATTTT; CDR3: CASSHSGSGNTIYF; V: TRBV4-3; D: -; J: TRBJ1-3; size: -
DNA: TGCGCCAGCAGCCAAGGAGGTCTGGGCCGGGGGTATGAGCAGTTCTTC; CDR3: CASSQGGLGRGYEQFF; V: TRBV4-3; D: -; J: TRBJ2-1; size: -
DNA: TGTGCCAGCAGCCACGGACAGCTCCCTTACTATGGCTACACCTTC; CDR3: CASSHGQLPYYGYTF; V: TRBV7-9; D: -; J: TRBJ1-2; size: once
DNA: TGTGCCAGCAGCACCAGGGGGAATAACTATGGCTACACCTTC; CDR3: CASSTRGNNYGYTF; V: TRBV5-4; D: TRBD1; J: TRBJ1-2; size: few
DNA: TGTGCCAGCAGCTTAGTAAATAGCTACAATGAGCAGTTCTTC; CDR3: CASSLVNSYNEQFF; V: TRBV7-6; D: -; J: TRBJ2-1; size: -
DNA: TGTGCCAGCAGCCTGACAGTGTACGAGCAGTACTTC; CDR3: CASSLTVYEQYF; V: TRBV12-3/TRBV12-4; D: -; J: TRBJ2-7; size: -
DNA: TGTGCCAGCAGTGAAGGTTCGGGACAGGGGGCTGTAAAGACCCAGTACTTC; CDR3: CASSEGSGQGAVKTQYF; V: TRBV6-1; D: TRBD1; J: TRBJ2-5; size: few
DNA: TGCGCCAGCAATAGGGCAGCGGGGAACACTGAAGCTTTCTTT; CDR3: CASNRAAGNTEAFF; V: TRBV5-1; D: -; J: TRBJ1-1; size: once
DNA: TGTGCCAGCAGTGACTCGACTAGCGGGGACACCGGGGAGCTGTTTTTT; CDR3: CASSDSTSGDTGELFF; V: TRBV6-4; D: TRBD2; J: TRBJ2-2; size: -
DNA: TGTGCCAGCAGTGAATACAGCACCATGATGAACTATGGCTACACCTTC; CDR3: CASSEYSTMMNYGYTF; V: TRBV6-1; D: -; J: TRBJ1-2; size: -
DNA: TGTGCCAGCAAAGGGACAGGGGGTCAGGGCAATCAGCCCCAGCATTTT; CDR3: CASKGTGGQGNQPQHF; V: TRBV25-1; D: TRBD1; J: TRBJ1-5; size: -
DNA: TGTGCCAGCAGTTATTCGGGAGCCTCTCGCGAGCAGTACTTC; CDR3: CASSYSGASREQYF; V: TRBV28; D: -; J: TRBJ2-7; size: -
DNA: TGTGCCAGCAGGGAGGGAGGCGAGCAGTACTTC; CDR3: CASREGGEQYF; V: TRBV2; D: -; J: TRBJ2-7; size: -
DNA: TGCGCCAGCAGTGGTTCCGGGACAGTCCCACGGAAGGATCAGCCCCAGCATTTT; CDR3: CASSGSGTVPRKDQPQHF; V: TRBV10-1; D: TRBD1; J: TRBJ1-5; size: -
DNA: TGTGCCAGTAGTATACACAGACCTGGAAACACCATATATTTT; CDR3: CASSIHRPGNTIYF; V: TRBV19; D: -; J: TRBJ1-3; size: -